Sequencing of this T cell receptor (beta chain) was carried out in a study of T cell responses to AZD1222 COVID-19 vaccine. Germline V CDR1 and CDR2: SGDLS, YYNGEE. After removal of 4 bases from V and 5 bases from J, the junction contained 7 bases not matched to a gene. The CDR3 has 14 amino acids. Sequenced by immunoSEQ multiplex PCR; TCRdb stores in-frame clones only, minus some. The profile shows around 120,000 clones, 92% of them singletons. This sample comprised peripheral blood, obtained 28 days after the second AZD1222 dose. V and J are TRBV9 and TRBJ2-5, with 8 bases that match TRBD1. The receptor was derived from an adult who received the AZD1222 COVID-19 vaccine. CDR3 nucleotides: TGTGCCAGCAGCCCCGACAGGGGAGAGGAGACCCAGTACTTC. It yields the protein CASSPDRGEETQYF.